The sequence of this T cell receptor (beta chain) was determined in a study of cytomegalovirus exposure and HLA in healthy donors. It was with 60 Vbeta and 13 Jbeta primers that the PCR ran. Assay used: immunoSEQ multiplex PCR; TCRdb lists only in-frame clones, some missing. The sample has about 160,000 clones; 82% are singletons. J gave up 4 bases and V 5 bases, and 6 bases lay outside the gene matches. CDR3 size: 14 residues. Germline CDR1 is SGHVS and CDR2 is FQNEAQ. The genes are TRBV7-8 and TRBJ2-5, with 8 bases identical to TRBD1. The sequence came from a girl aged 5 to 17 in good health and CMV-seropositive. Sequenced material: PBMCs. This CDR3 is CASSGQGRGETQYF. Written as DNA, the CDR3 is TGTGCCAGCAGCGGACAGGGTCGGGGAGAGACCCAGTACTTC.